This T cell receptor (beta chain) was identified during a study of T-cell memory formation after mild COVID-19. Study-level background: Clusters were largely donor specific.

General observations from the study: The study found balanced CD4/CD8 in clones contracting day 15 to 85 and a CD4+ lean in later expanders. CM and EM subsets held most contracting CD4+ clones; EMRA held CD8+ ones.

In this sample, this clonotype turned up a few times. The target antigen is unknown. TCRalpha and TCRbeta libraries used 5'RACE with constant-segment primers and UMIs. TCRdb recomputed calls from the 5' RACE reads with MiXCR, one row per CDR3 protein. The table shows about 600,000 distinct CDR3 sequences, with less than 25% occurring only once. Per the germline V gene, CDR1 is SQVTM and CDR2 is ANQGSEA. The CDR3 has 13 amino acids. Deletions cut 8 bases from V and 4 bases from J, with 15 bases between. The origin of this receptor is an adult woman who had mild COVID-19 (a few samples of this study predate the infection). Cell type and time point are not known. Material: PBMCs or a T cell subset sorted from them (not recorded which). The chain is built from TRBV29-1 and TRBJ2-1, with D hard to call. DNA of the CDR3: TGCAGCACTCCGGACCATTATTACAATGAGCAGTTCTTC. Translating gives CSTPDHYYNEQFF.